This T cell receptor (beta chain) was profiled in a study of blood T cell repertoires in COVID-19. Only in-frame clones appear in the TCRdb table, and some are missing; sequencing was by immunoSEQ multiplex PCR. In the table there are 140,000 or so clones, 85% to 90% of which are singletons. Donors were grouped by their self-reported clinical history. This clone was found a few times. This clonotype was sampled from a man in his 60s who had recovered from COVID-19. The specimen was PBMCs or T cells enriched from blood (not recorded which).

This chain's CDR3 is CASSLGGASFRYEQYF. The CDR3 DNA follows: TGTGCCAGCAGCCTGGGCGGGGCTAGCTTTCGCTACGAGCAGTACTTC. V is TRBV5-4 and J is TRBJ2-7; TRBD2 might be the D (6 bases). Germline lookup yields CDR1 SGHNT and CDR2 YYREEE (reference sequence). The CDR3 is made up of 16 amino acids. V lost 4 bases to trimming and J lost 3 bases, with 20 bases between them.